These 12 T cell receptor beta chains originate from one sample sequenced in a study of blood T cell repertoires in COVID-19 (dated by TCRdb to the early 2020s). Library creation used the immunoSEQ multiplex PCR assay. Imported from immuneACCESS, the table was reduced by TCRdb to in-frame sequences with V and J called. These copies leave out some clones; in studies compared against another copy, an unresolved V gene accounts for under half, and the cause of the remainder is not known. The sample contains roughly 68,000 clones, approximately 88% of them found a single time. Jointly, the top ten make up approximately 6.4% of the sample. Input material: peripheral blood. Receptors originate from a woman between 65 and 79 years old with acute or convalescent COVID-19.

The chain uses TRBV18 and TRBJ2-4; TRBD1 is a possible D gene (6 bases). Germline V lookup: CDR1 KGHSH, CDR2 LQKENI. The CDR3 sequence is 17 residues long. The V gene lost 3 bases and the J gene lost 1 base, with 16 bases spanning the gap. CDR3 bases: TGTGCCAGCTCACCCGTCAGTAAGCAGGGGGCCAAAAACATTCAGTACTTC. Translation: CASSPVSKQGAKNIQYF.

This clone was seen a handful of times. The chain links TRBV19 to TRBJ2-3; unclear D gene. Trimming removed 1 base at V and 2 bases at J, with 10 bases between. This CDR3 is 15 amino acids long. Germline V gene lookup returns CDR1 LNHDA and CDR2 SQIVND (reference sequence). DNA for the CDR3: TGTGCCAGTAGTATAGGAGGTTCGATCACAGATACGCAGTATTTT. Translation: CASSIGGSITDTQYF. The whole variable domain, filled in from reference TRBV19 and TRBJ2-3, reads DGGITQSPKYLFRKEGQNVTLSCEQNLNHDAMYWYRQDPGQGLRLIYYSQIVNDFQKGDIAEGYSVSREKKESFPLTVTSAQKNPTAFYLCASSIGGSITDTQYFGPGTRLTVL.

J is TRBJ1-1 and V is TRBV2; D possibly corresponds to TRBD1 (5 bases). The CDR3 is 15 residues long. Germline values: CDR1 SNHLY, CDR2 FYNNEI. The germline V and J ends were trimmed by 6 bases and 4 bases, with 18 bases remaining between them. DNA of the CDR3: TGTGCCAGCAGAAAGCGGGGGAGAGGGCTCACTGAAGCTTTCTTT. This encodes CASRKRGRGLTEAFF.

The rearrangement uses TRBV30 and TRBJ1-5; 7 nucleotides align to TRBD1. The germline V gene has CDR1 GTSNPN and CDR2 SVGIG (reference sequence). V shed 0 bases, J shed 1 base, and the junction held 6 bases outside the gene matches. This CDR3 comprises 16 residues. CDR3 DNA sequence: TGTGCCTGGAGTGTGAAGGGGGCGGCGAGCAATCAGCCCCAGCATTTT. Protein sequence: CAWSVKGAASNQPQHF.

The rearrangement links TRBV5-1 to TRBJ1-3, with 7 bases aligning to TRBD1. CDR1 and CDR2 from the germline V gene are SGHRS and YFSETQ. This CDR3 contains 17 residues. J lost 2 bases, V lost 1 base, and 9 bases had no gene match. The CDR3 region is CASSLSEQGSTGNTIYF. DNA for the CDR3: TGCGCCAGCAGCTTGTCTGAACAGGGGTCTACTGGAAACACCATATATTTT.

This chain links TRBV10-3 with TRBJ1-1; D unclear. The V end was cut by 8 bases, the J end by 4 bases, with 17 bases between. This CDR3 is 14 amino acids long. In germline, CDR1 is ENHRY, CDR2 SYGVKD. The CDR3 sequence is CAILPNSLSTEAFF. The CDR3 nucleotides read TGTGCCATCCTCCCGAACAGTCTGAGCACTGAAGCTTTCTTT.

The V and J genes are TRBV28 and TRBJ2-1; D uncertain. Per the germline V gene, CDR1 is MDHEN and CDR2 is SYDVKM. V was trimmed by 3 bases and J by 8 bases, leaving 5 bases between them. The CDR3 contains 11 residues. The CDR3 loop is CASSFEDEQFF. The CDR3 DNA reads TGTGCCAGCAGTTTCGAGGATGAGCAGTTCTTC. The variable domain in full, completed from reference TRBV28 and TRBJ2-1, reads DVKVTQSSRYLVKRTGEKVFLECVQDMDHENMFWYRQDPGLGLRLIYFSYDVKMKEKGDIPEGYSVSREKKERFSLILESASTNQTSMYLCASSFEDEQFFGPGTRLTVL.

This clone was detected only a few times. The chain employs TRBV3-1 (or the pseudogene TRBV3-2) and TRBJ1-1, with TRBD1 as a possible D gene (6 bases). Between the trimmed V and J ends, which lost 4 bases and 0 bases, there was a span of 12 bases. The CDR3 is 15 amino acids. CDR1 is LGHDT and CDR2 is YNNKEL in the germline V gene (reference sequence). The CDR3 DNA sequence: TGTGCCAGCAGCCCGACAGGACTTTTGAACACTGAAGCTTTCTTT. As protein: CASSPTGLLNTEAFF.

The CDR3 coding sequence is TGTGCCAGCAGTTTATATTTATCAGGGGGCGCAGGGAATGAGCAGTTCTTC. As protein: CASSLYLSGGAGNEQFF. This sequence joins TRBV28 and TRBJ2-1, with 8 bases aligning to TRBD1. Trimming at V came to 1 base and at J to 7 bases, leaving 12 bases not matched to a gene. The germline CDR1 and CDR2 sequences are MDHEN and SYDVKM. The CDR3 covers 17 residues.

The rearrangement links TRBV7-9 to TRBJ2-7; tentative D call: TRBD2 (5 bases). This CDR3 spans 13 amino acids. Germline V gene lookup returns CDR1 SEHNR and CDR2 FQNEAQ (reference sequence). The ends were cut back, 3 bases at V and 12 bases at J, with 18 bases in the middle. CDR3 DNA: TGTGCCAGCAGCTTGGGTTTAGGGAGTCAGGCGTACTTC. Its protein product is CASSLGLGSQAYF.

J is TRBJ1-1 and V is TRBV7-9, with 8 bases matching TRBD1. This CDR3 spans 15 amino acids. Per germline, CDR1 SEHNR and CDR2 FQNEAQ (reference sequence). V dropped 4 bases and J dropped 2; count of bases not matched to a gene: 6. The CDR3 region has the DNA TGTGCCAGCAGCTCTCAGGGGGCGAGTAACACTGAAGCTTTCTTT. This gives the protein CASSSQGASNTEAFF.

The chain combines TRBV10-3 with TRBJ1-2; 9 nucleotides agree with TRBD1. Germline values: CDR1 ENHRY, CDR2 SYGVKD. This CDR3 has 15 residues. After removal of 6 bases from V and 8 bases from J, the junction contained 13 bases not matched to a gene. In DNA form, the CDR3 reads TGTGCCATCAGGGAACCCTCGGGACAGGGAAAAGGCTACACCTTC. This sequence encodes CAIREPSGQGKGYTF.